These T cell receptor beta chains were read from a single sample in a study of T-cell memory formation after mild COVID-19. MiXCR, run by TCRdb on the 5' RACE reads, gives a single entry per CDR3 protein. The sample includes about 290,000 distinct CDR3 sequences, less than 20% seen only once; the top ten take 22%. Material for sequencing was PBMCs or a T cell subset sorted from them (not recorded which). The receptors originated from a young man who had mild COVID-19 (a few samples of this study predate the infection). Cell type and time point are not known. The CDR3 runs from the conserved cysteine through the conserved F or W. D genes are given only for firm matches. Part of the rows lack a size; the others show once, few, many or a class for expanded clones.

d_gene	abundance	v_gene	len	j_gene	CDR3nt	CDR3aa
-	-	TRBV23-1	11	TRBJ2-1	TGCGCCAGCAGTCAAAGGGATGAGCAGTTCTTC	CASSQRDEQFF
TRBD2	-	TRBV12-3/TRBV12-4	19	TRBJ2-2	TGTGCCAGCAGTTTGTTCCGGACTAGCGGGGGTATTTGGACCGGGGAGCTGTTTTTT	CASSLFRTSGGIWTGELFF
TRBD1	many	TRBV5-6	12	TRBJ2-7	TGTGCCAGCAGCTTGACAGGGGACGAGCAGTACTTC	CASSLTGDEQYF
-	-	TRBV6-6	13	TRBJ1-5	TGTGCCAGCAGTAGACAGGTCAATCAGCCCCAGCATTTT	CASSRQVNQPQHF
-	-	TRBV5-1	14	TRBJ1-1	TGCGCCAGCAAACCTGACAAGCTGAACACTGAAGCTTTCTTT	CASKPDKLNTEAFF
TRBD1	few	TRBV5-1	16	TRBJ1-2	TGCGCCAGCAGCTTGGGACAGGGGGCGCAAGGCTATGGCTACACCTTC	CASSLGQGAQGYGYTF
-	few	TRBV20-1	9	TRBJ1-2	TGCAGTGCTAATCCTGGCTACACCTTC	CSANPGYTF
TRBD1	-	TRBV5-1	17	TRBJ1-2	TGCGCCAGCAGCTCCGACCCACGGACAGGAACTAACTATGGCTACACCTTC	CASSSDPRTGTNYGYTF
TRBD2	many	TRBV7-2	17	TRBJ2-3	TGTGCCAGCAGCTTAGTTTCCAGCGGGGCAGTCATCGATACGCAGTATTTT	CASSLVSSGAVIDTQYF
-	few	TRBV7-2	15	TRBJ1-3	TGTGCCAGCAGCTTTGGGCTGAACTCTGGAAACACCATATATTTT	CASSFGLNSGNTIYF
-	-	TRBV9	16	TRBJ2-6	TGTGCCACGGCCCAAGAGCCGCGACCTGGGGCCAACGTCCTGACTTTC	CATAQEPRPGANVLTF
TRBD2	-	TRBV7-2	19	TRBJ2-3	TGTGCCAGCAGCTTAGGGTATGCTAGCGGGGGGGCCCTCGCAGATACGCAGTATTTT	CASSLGYASGGALADTQYF
-	many	TRBV5-1	14	TRBJ1-5	TGCGCCAGCAGCTTGGTACAGGGAAATCAGCCCCAGCATTTT	CASSLVQGNQPQHF
-	-	TRBV25-1	13	TRBJ1-1	TGTGCCAGCAGTGAGGGACGGCACACTGAAGCTTTCTTT	CASSEGRHTEAFF
-	-	TRBV6-5	15	TRBJ1-5	TGTGCCAGCAGTGCGGACAGCTATAGCAATCAGCCCCAGCATTTT	CASSADSYSNQPQHF
-	-	TRBV5-1	14	TRBJ2-4	TGCGCCAGCAGCTTGTCCGGAGCCAAAAACATTCAGTACTTC	CASSLSGAKNIQYF
TRBD1	few	TRBV27	17	TRBJ1-1	TGTGCCAGCAGTCCGCCGCGGACAGGGGGCTTGGACACTGAAGCTTTCTTT	CASSPPRTGGLDTEAFF
-	many	TRBV7-2	13	TRBJ2-5	TGTGCCAGCAGCTCAACAGGGAGAGAGACCCAGTACTTC	CASSSTGRETQYF
TRBD2	few	TRBV5-1	14	TRBJ2-4	TGCGCCAGCAGCTTGTCCGGCGGGGGGCCCATTCAGTACTTC	CASSLSGGGPIQYF
TRBD1	few	TRBV20-1	14	TRBJ2-5	TGCAGTGCTAGAGGGGGACAGGGACTAGAGACCCAGTACTTC	CSARGGQGLETQYF
-	few	TRBV5-1	16	TRBJ2-1	TGCGCCAGCAGCTTGGTAGGGGCCGGCGGTCGAAATGAGCAGTTCTTC	CASSLVGAGGRNEQFF
-	-	TRBV29-1	14	TRBJ1-3	TGCAGCGTTCGTAGGGGACTCTCTGGAAACACCATATATTTT	CSVRRGLSGNTIYF
TRBD2	few	TRBV2	15	TRBJ2-1	TGTGCCAGCAGTGAGGGACGGGGGGGCACCAATGAGCAGTTCTTC	CASSEGRGGTNEQFF
TRBD2	-	TRBV30	12	TRBJ2-7	TGTGCCTTCAGGGAGGGTTCGTGGGAGCAGTACTTC	CAFREGSWEQYF
-	-	TRBV4-1	16	TRBJ2-4	TGCGCCAGCAGCCAATTCCCCACAGGGTTTGGAAACATTCAGTACTTC	CASSQFPTGFGNIQYF
TRBD1	-	TRBV5-1	15	TRBJ1-1	TGCGCCAGCACCCTCGACAGGGGTATGAACACTGAAGCTTTCTTT	CASTLDRGMNTEAFF
-	-	TRBV2	15	TRBJ1-2	TGTGCCAGCAGTGTAGAGGGACGGGTTTTTTCTGGCTACACCTTC	CASSVEGRVFSGYTF
TRBD1	-	TRBV5-6	13	TRBJ1-2	TGTGCCAGCAGACCAGGGGGCTACAGTGGCTACACCTTC	CASRPGGYSGYTF
TRBD1	-	TRBV5-1	17	TRBJ2-1	TGCGCCAGCAGCTTGACACCCGGGACAGGGATTTACAATGAGCAGTTCTTC	CASSLTPGTGIYNEQFF
-	many	TRBV12-3/TRBV12-4	14	TRBJ2-1	TGTGCCAGCAGTTTCGGGGGCGGAGGCAATGAGCAGTTCTTC	CASSFGGGGNEQFF
TRBD1	many	TRBV7-8	16	TRBJ1-5	TGTGCCAGCAGCCCCTTCGGACAGGGCTTCAATCAGCCCCAGCATTTT	CASSPFGQGFNQPQHF
-	-	TRBV6-5	13	TRBJ1-3	TGTGCCAGCAGTTTGAGGGCTGGAAACACCATATATTTT	CASSLRAGNTIYF
TRBD2	-	TRBV5-1	14	TRBJ2-3	TGCGCCAGCAGCTTCGGGGGGGCCAAAGATACGCAGTATTTT	CASSFGGAKDTQYF
-	-	TRBV6-2/TRBV6-3	14	TRBJ1-1	TGTGCCAGCACGGTATTGGCCGGGATCACTGAAGCTTTCTTT	CASTVLAGITEAFF
-	-	TRBV4-1	18	TRBJ1-1	TGCGCCAGCAGCCAAGATCTTGGATTCGGGTGGGTAAACACTGAAGCTTTCTTT	CASSQDLGFGWVNTEAFF
-	-	TRBV10-3	15	TRBJ2-2	TGTGCCATCAGTGCCCCGGGAGTGAACACCGGGGAGCTGTTTTTT	CAISAPGVNTGELFF
-	-	TRBV29-1	13	TRBJ2-2	TGCAGCGTTGGGACGCCGAACACCGGGGAGCTGTTTTTT	CSVGTPNTGELFF
-	-	TRBV7-9	16	TRBJ1-2	TGTGCCAGCAGCTTCCCCGGCGGGGGCGACTTGTATGGCTACACCTTC	CASSFPGGGDLYGYTF
-	few	TRBV27	13	TRBJ1-3	TGTGCCAGCAGTTTATCGGGCGGGAACACCATATATTTT	CASSLSGGNTIYF
-	-	TRBV6-2/TRBV6-3	14	TRBJ2-7	TGTGCCAGCTCTTCGGCGGGCCCAACCTACGAGCAGTACTTC	CASSSAGPTYEQYF
-	-	TRBV5-5	14	TRBJ2-7	TGTGCCAGCAGTTACGACCTGGGTTCCTACGAGCAGTACTTC	CASSYDLGSYEQYF
-	-	TRBV3-1	16	TRBJ1-4	TGTGCCAGCAGCCAAGGTCGTATGGCGGCTAATGAAAAACTGTTTTTT	CASSQGRMAANEKLFF
-	-	TRBV15	15	TRBJ2-3	TGTGCCACCAGCAGTCGAGTTAGCACCGCAGATACGCAGTATTTT	CATSSRVSTADTQYF
-	few	TRBV9	12	TRBJ2-3	TGTGCCAGCGCGGGGATCACAGATACGCAGTATTTT	CASAGITDTQYF
-	-	TRBV7-6	13	TRBJ2-5	TGTGCCAGCATCCGGGGGCCGGGTGAGACCCAGTACTTC	CASIRGPGETQYF
-	-	TRBV2	12	TRBJ2-7	TGTGCCAGCAGGGTGGGGGGAGGCGAGCAGTACTTC	CASRVGGGEQYF